Listed here is a single T cell receptor (beta chain). Its antigen remains unidentified. Library method: the immunoSEQ multiplex PCR assay. A mixture of 60 forward primers for TCR Vbeta segments and 13 reverse primers for TCR Jbeta segments was used in the multiplex PCR. The CDR3 region of rearranged TCR beta genes was amplified from genomic DNA by a multiplex PCR assay. The amplified TCR beta libraries were sequenced on the Illumina HiSeq System as 87-base-pair reads. Concerning the study's data processing: A later analysis tallied tens of millions of unique TCR beta chains across the approximately 670 repertoires, and about 12 million of those chains were shared by two or more donors. A nearest-neighbor algorithm error-corrected the raw reads and collapsed the reads into unique sequences, merging closely related sequences to remove PCR and sequencing errors. Alignment of CDR3 sequences to IMGT reference sequences was used to assign V, D and J gene segments. For a sequence to be retained, a match of at least six nucleotides was required to both a V gene segment and a J gene segment. A rearrangement was called productive if the CDR3 had no stop codons and remained in frame with V and J, and every other rearrangement was called non-productive. CDR3 was defined according to IMGT convention as the region running from the second conserved V-encoded cysteine to the conserved J-encoded phenylalanine. In an earlier analysis of 587 of the donors, sequences lacking an unambiguous match to a single V gene segment were excluded. An earlier analysis of a few hundred of the donors called V segments functional above 56.7% productive rearrangements and segregating when the between-donor standard deviation exceeded 5%. A statistical classification framework was built for diagnosing cytomegalovirus status from the catalog of TCR beta chain sequences. A later analysis assigned V and J genes by comparing TCR nucleotide sequences with IMGT/GENE-DB human TR gene sequences. Using the TCRdist pipeline, a later analysis assigned CDR3 sequences along with most-parsimonious VDJ recombination scenarios. In a later analysis, each TCR beta chain was defined by its CDR3 amino acid sequence together with its V-gene family, and reads without a unique V-gene family were excluded. A later analysis removed 600 or so highly shared, low-generation-probability nucleotide sequences to deal with suspected cross-contamination and a sequencing artifact. In a later analysis, a clonal expansion index for each public chain was calculated from normalized within-repertoire ranks of inferred template counts. Generation probabilities in a later analysis came from a VDJ recombination model fitted to out-of-frame rearrangements, and those results were checked against IGoR. In a later analysis, hypergeometric tests were used to score TCR-TCR, TCR-HLA and TCR-CMV co-occurrence, with a repertoire-size bias correction applied to TCR pairs. In a later analysis, false discovery rates were estimated by permuting HLA or CMV assignments 20 times. A later analysis grouped co-occurring TCRs with DBSCAN, adding TCRdist sequence similarity when clustering within HLA-allele-positive subsets. For co-occurrence clustering, repertoires with fewer than 30,000 or more than 120,000 public chains were excluded, along with a handful of repertoires with anomalous nucleotide sharing. Entries here come from immuneACCESS through TCRdb and include only in-frame sequences with V and J called. Some clones fail to appear in such tables; in the studies checked, an unresolved V gene covers under half of the shortfall, and the cause of the remainder is unknown. The DNA gave D and trimming, while V, J and clone size come from that table. The sample table holds about 130,000 clones. Less than 2% of the sample rests with the top ten.

The CDR3, from cysteine to phenylalanine, totals 16 residues. The only DNA kept is the CDR3, 48 bases in frame from the first base. CDR1 and CDR2, looked up from the germline V gene, are MDHEN and SYDVKM. V is pruned by 5 bases and J by 0 bases, leaving 5 bases of the junction without a gene match. The cohort comprised hundreds of healthy bone marrow donors. At the time of sampling, all cohort members were nominally healthy, though unrecorded immune exposures were likely present. The donor tested CMV seronegative, placing the donor among the 300 to 450 seronegative members of the cohort. Each donor provided a peripheral blood sample, and peripheral blood mononuclear cells were used for TCR beta sequencing. Genomic DNA extraction from the blood cell samples was performed with the Qiagen DNeasy Blood Extraction Kit. The data were taken from a study of cytomegalovirus exposure and HLA in healthy donors (dated by TCRdb to about 2017). At the level of the whole study: In an earlier analysis of approximately 500 of the donors, approximately 260 Gb of sequence data and 117 million unique TCR beta sequences from 180 million or so T cells were reported. An early release that covered about 640 HLA-typed donors contained approximately 290 gigabases of sequencing data and tens of millions of unique TCR sequences. The genetic ancestry cluster associated with self-reported Caucasian donors included 81% of the approximately 430 genotyped donors. The study aimed to test whether cataloging public T cell receptors could reveal signatures of past pathogen exposure. The study used immunosequencing to profile the T cell repertoires of approximately 630 subjects and linked those repertoires to cytomegalovirus serostatus. Along with the roughly 670-subject first cohort, a separate validation cohort of over a hundred different subjects was used. To predict cytomegalovirus infection status, the study brought together high-throughput TCR immunosequencing, statistical association of individual TCRs with disease status, and machine learning. In a later analysis, previously published TCR beta repertoires from several hundred donors were re-analyzed and high-resolution HLA genotyping was added so that TCR occurrence patterns could be studied. In the later analysis, no new phenotypic data were used to find candidate immune exposures; instead, reliance was placed on TCR beta sequences and their occurrence across donors. An earlier analysis of about 620 of the donors applied high-throughput TCR beta sequencing to assess whether each TCR beta V gene segment acted as functional or pseudogenic. Donor age, sex, ethnicity and CMV serostatus were compiled alongside the repertoire data. Genome-wide SNP genotypes for about 65% of the 666 donors were used in a later genetic analysis, which treated that subset as a discovery cohort. All discovery cohort repertoires had been generated on a single sequencing platform. Both class I and class II loci were covered by HLA typing, at four-digit resolution. The number of donors typed differed by locus, with 629-630 for A, B, C, DRB1 and DQB1, 522 for DQA1, approximately 580 for DPA1, and around 450 for DPB1. A handful of DR-DQ haplotypes were handled as single units for association and clustering because linkage in the cohort was strong. Among about 410 genotyped donors of the cohort, an average of around 220,000 unique TCR beta nucleotide sequences was sequenced per donor, of which roughly 17% were non-productive.

Overall study outcomes, separate from this receptor: A further reported finding was that TCR beta sequences accurately predicted the HLA-A and HLA-B alleles for most subjects in the first cohort. Because counts were too low, about 15 rarely observed V segments, including chromosome 9 orphons, were left out of the earlier analysis of a few hundred of the donors. A later analysis reported that several top co-occurrence clusters appeared linked to parvovirus B19, influenza, CMV and Epstein-Barr virus. This cohort had only TCR beta chains sequenced, and the lack of alpha or paired-chain data limited which features could be detected. Roughly uniform sequencing depth across donors was assumed in presence/absence analyses, although this assumption may not hold. Because HLA typing was unavailable for some donors at each locus, only the typed subset was used in association tests. The authors suggested that the approach could potentially be generalized to other disease states and immunological phenotypes. While some public TCRs were present in many individuals, most TCR sequences turned up only very rarely across donors. The 87-base-pair reads could not distinguish some IMGT-functional V segments, including TRBV6-2 and TRBV6-3, so those segments were excluded. Strong co-occurrence of HLA alleles, especially DR and DQ, made assigning TCR associations to individual alleles difficult. The classifier was reported to diagnose cytomegalovirus status with high specificity and sensitivity in both the original and validation cohorts. Immune exposure information for the cohort was limited to CMV serostatus. In a later genetic analysis, a missense DCLRE1C variant was associated with V-gene and J-gene trimming of TCR beta chains, and the association was replicated in an independent cohort. The study gave a list of over 150 TCR beta chains associated with cytomegalovirus. In an earlier analysis of roughly 500 of the donors, most TCR beta V segments appeared in productive rearrangements about 90% or about 30% of the time, broadly matching IMGT annotations. According to a later analysis, most CMV-associated TCR beta chains appeared to be HLA-restricted, and the HLA associations seemed to be driven largely by CMV exposure. A later genetic analysis reported fewer N-insertions in productive TCRs among donors in an Asian-associated ancestry cluster than the roughly 700-donor mean. A cluster of highly shared sequence variants was judged likely to represent a technical artifact of the sequencing pipeline. Correlated functional status among segregating V segments might be attributable to linkage disequilibrium, but an unknown experimental factor could not be ruled out. A few of the identified cytomegalovirus-associated TCR beta chains were confirmed in vitro to be specific for cytomegalovirus antigens. In a later analysis, TCR association rates were found to vary across HLA loci, with the most associated TCRs seen for DRB1 alleles and the fewest for HLA-C alleles. Compared with equally common non-associated chains, HLA-associated TCR beta chains in a later analysis were more clonally expanded and had lower generation probabilities. Specific HLA alleles were associated with 16,951 TCR beta sequences at a false discovery rate of 0.05 in a later analysis.

This chain joins TRBV28 to TRBJ2-3, and 10 junctional nucleotides match TRBD2. Sequenced material: PBMCs. The receptor was derived from a woman between 40 and 50 years old in good health and CMV-seronegative. The CDR3 protein sequence reads: CASSSGGAPSTDTQYF. The bases are TGTGCCAGCAGTAGCGGGGGGGCCCCTAGCACAGATACGCAGTATTTT.